This is a list of T cell receptor beta chains from one sample in a study of cytomegalovirus exposure and HLA in healthy donors. Produced via immunoSEQ multiplex PCR; TCRdb's table is partial and in-frame only. The sample lists roughly 160,000 clones, about four fifths occurring once. Sequenced input: PBMCs. These receptors were obtained from a woman aged 45-60 years in good health and CMV-seropositive. CDR3s include the opening cysteine and the closing phenylalanine or tryptophan. Fields, in order: V gene, D gene, clone size, J gene, CDR3 DNA, CDR3 protein. A D gene is named only where the DNA matches it firmly. Only part of the rows carry a size: once, few, many, or a class if the clone is expanded.

TRBV28	.	.	TRBJ2-5	TGTGCCAGCAGTCCAGGACTGTTCCAAGAGACCCAGTACTTC	CASSPGLFQETQYF
TRBV5-1	.	once	TRBJ1-3	TGCGCCAGCAGTCCCTCCTTAAACTTTCGGAGCTCTGGAAACACCATATATTTT	CASSPSLNFRSSGNTIYF
TRBV11-2	.	.	TRBJ2-2	TGTGCCAGCAGCTTAAGGGCGAGGGCCGGGGAGCTGTTTTTT	CASSLRARAGELFF
TRBV4-2	TRBD2	.	TRBJ2-2	TGTGCCAGCAGCCAGGGACTAGCGAACACCGGGGAGCTGTTTTTT	CASSQGLANTGELFF
TRBV28	.	.	TRBJ2-4	TGTGCCAGCAGTATACCGGAGGGGGCCAAAAACATTCAGTACTTC	CASSIPEGAKNIQYF
TRBV15	.	.	TRBJ1-1	TGTGCCACCAGCAGCCTGTTGGGACAAATAGCTTTCTTT	CATSSLLGQIAFF
TRBV7-9	.	.	TRBJ2-3	TGTGCCAGCAGCCCTTACACAGATACGCAGTATTTT	CASSPYTDTQYF
TRBV5-1	TRBD2	.	TRBJ2-1	TGCGCCAGCAGCAAGCCGACTAGCGGGGGGGCCAATGAGCAGTTCTTC	CASSKPTSGGANEQFF
TRBV7-9	.	.	TRBJ1-6	TGTTCCAGCAGCTTACTTGCTGGAGTTTCACCCCTCCACTTT	CSSSLLAGVSPLHF
TRBV18	.	.	TRBJ2-6	TGTGCCAGCTCACCACCCACTGGGGCCAACGTCCTGACTTTC	CASSPPTGANVLTF
TRBV5-1	TRBD2	.	TRBJ2-5	TGCGCCAGCAGCTTGTTGGCTAGCGGGCAAGAGACCCAGTACTTC	CASSLLASGQETQYF
TRBV11-2	TRBD1	.	TRBJ2-6	TGTGCCAGCAGCTTCCGGGACAGGGGTCCCTCTGGGGCCAACGTCCTGACTTTC	CASSFRDRGPSGANVLTF
TRBV15	TRBD1	.	TRBJ1-3	TGTGCCACCAGCGGACAGGGAACCTCTGGAAACACCATATATTTT	CATSGQGTSGNTIYF
TRBV28	.	.	TRBJ1-5	TGTGCCAGCGGTGGAGGGGCAGGGATCCGGCAGCCCCAGCATTTT	CASGGGAGIRQPQHF
TRBV28	TRBD1	few	TRBJ1-4	TGTGCCAGCCGTACAGGGGTCAATGAAAAACTGTTTTTT	CASRTGVNEKLFF
TRBV5-4	.	.	TRBJ1-2	TGTGCCAGCAGCTTGCCCCTCCTCCGGGGCTACACCTTC	CASSLPLLRGYTF
TRBV28	.	.	TRBJ1-5	TGTGCCAGCAGTCCGGACATTTATCAGCCCCAGCATTTT	CASSPDIYQPQHF
TRBV27	TRBD1	few	TRBJ2-3	TGTGCCAGCACTCCCTTGGGGACAGTAAACTTTCGAGATACGCAGTATTTT	CASTPLGTVNFRDTQYF
TRBV13	.	.	TRBJ1-1	TGTGCCAGCAGCTTAGGGACACCCCGGAACACTGAAGCTTTCTTT	CASSLGTPRNTEAFF
TRBV27	TRBD2	once	TRBJ2-3	TGTGCCAGGCGGACTAGCCGTACAGATACGCAGTATTTT	CARRTSRTDTQYF